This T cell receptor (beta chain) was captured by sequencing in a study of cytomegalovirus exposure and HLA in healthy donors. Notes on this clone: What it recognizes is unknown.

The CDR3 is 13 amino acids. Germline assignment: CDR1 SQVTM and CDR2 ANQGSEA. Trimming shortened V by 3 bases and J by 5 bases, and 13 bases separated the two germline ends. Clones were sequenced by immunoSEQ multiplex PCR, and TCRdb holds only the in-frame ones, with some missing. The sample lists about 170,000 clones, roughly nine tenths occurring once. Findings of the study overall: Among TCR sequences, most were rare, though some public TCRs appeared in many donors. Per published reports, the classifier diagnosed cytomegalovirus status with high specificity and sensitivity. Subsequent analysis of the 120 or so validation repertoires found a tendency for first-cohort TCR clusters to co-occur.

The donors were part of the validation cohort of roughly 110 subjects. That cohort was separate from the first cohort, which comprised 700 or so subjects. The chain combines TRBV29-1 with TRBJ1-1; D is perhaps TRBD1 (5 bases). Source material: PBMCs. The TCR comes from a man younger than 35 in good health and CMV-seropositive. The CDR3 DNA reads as TGCAGCGTTGACGGTCAGGGTGGAACTGAAGCTTTCTTT. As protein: CSVDGQGGTEAFF.